One sample yielded the 27 T cell receptor beta chains listed below, sequenced in a study of blood T cell repertoires in COVID-19. Measured with immunoSEQ multiplex PCR; TCRdb has only the in-frame clones, and not every one. This repertoire shows fewer than 90,000 clones, approximately 90% found once; its top ten account for approximately 1.5%. The sample taken for sequencing was peripheral blood. The receptors were gathered from a human donor in a cohort sampled during active COVID-19.

The chain combines TRBV27 with TRBJ2-6; the match to TRBD1 covers 8 bases. Germline V gives CDR1 MNHEY, CDR2 SMNVEV (reference sequence). The CDR3 totals 18 residues. V was pared by 3 bases and J by 0 bases, with 7 bases of the junction left unmatched. As DNA, the CDR3 is TGTGCCAGCAGTTTCGTAGGACAGGGATCCTCTGGGGCCAACGTCCTGACTTTC. This sequence encodes CASSFVGQGSSGANVLTF.

V and J are TRBV9 and TRBJ2-1; 9 nucleotides match TRBD2. This CDR3 spans 16 amino acids. In germline, CDR1 is SGDLS, CDR2 YYNGEE. V lost 3 bases, J lost 9 bases, and 13 bases stayed unmatched. The CDR3: CASSGGGGPHIGEQFF. The DNA of the CDR3 is TGTGCCAGCAGCGGCGGGGGGGGTCCCCACATCGGTGAGCAGTTCTTC.

To note about this clone: A read error may account for a junction end that differs from germline. The J gene is TRBJ2-1, the V gene TRBV3-1 (or the pseudogene TRBV3-2); 10 nucleotides match TRBD2. The CDR3 contains 15 residues. Germline assignment: CDR1 LGHDT and CDR2 YNNKEL (reference sequence). The CDR3 DNA reads as TGTGCCAGCAGCCAATTAGGACTAGCGGCAAATGGGCAGTTCTTC. Its protein is CASSQLGLAANGQFF.

The chain joins TRBV6-1 to TRBJ1-4, with D unclear. The CDR3 contains 15 residues. V was shortened by 0 bases and J by 8 bases, with 13 bases between the two germline ends. The germline V gene has CDR1 MNHNS and CDR2 SASEGT. The CDR3 DNA reads TGTGCCAGCAGTGAAGCCCCGACGGGCGGGGAAAAACTGTTTTTT. Residues: CASSEAPTGGEKLFF.

The V gene is TRBV6-6, the J gene TRBJ1-1; 7 nucleotides align to TRBD1. The CDR3 is 14 amino acids. Trimming took 8 bases from V and 8 from J; bases not matched to a gene: 14. Germline V gene sequence: CDR1 MNHNY, CDR2 SVGAGI (reference sequence). CDR3 residues: CASQGGPNVPEAFF. The CDR3 region has the DNA TGTGCCAGCCAAGGGGGCCCCAACGTCCCAGAAGCTTTCTTT.

This clone was seen once. The chain has TRBV2 and TRBJ1-1, with 7 bases matching TRBD1. The germline V gene encodes CDR1 SNHLY and CDR2 FYNNEI. V gave up 5 bases and J gave up 1 base; unmatched junction bases: 4. The CDR3 loop spans 14 amino acids. The chain's CDR3 is CASSSDRPNTEAFF. DNA for the CDR3: TGTGCCAGCAGTTCGGACAGGCCGAACACTGAAGCTTTCTTT.

The rearrangement links TRBV27 to TRBJ1-1; D perhaps matches TRBD1 (5 bases). This CDR3 region has 15 residues. The V and J ends lost 8 bases and 1 base respectively, with 17 bases between them. In germline, CDR1 is MNHEY, CDR2 SMNVEV (reference sequence). The CDR3 nucleotides read TGTGCCAGCGGGACTACCCGGCGGCCGAACACTGAAGCTTTCTTT. It is translated as CASGTTRRPNTEAFF.

On this clone: The junction departs from germline at one end; a sequencing error may be responsible. V and J are TRBV11-2 and TRBJ2-5; 7 positions agree with TRBD1. CDR3 length equals 11 residues. The germline V gene has CDR1 SGHAT and CDR2 FQNNGV. The CDR3 DNA reads as TGTGCCAGCAGCTTACAGGGGGACAACCACTTC. It encodes CASSLQGDNHF.

In this sample, this clone turned up a few times. The chain combines TRBV6-1 with TRBJ1-2; the match to TRBD1 covers 7 bases. V dropped 4 bases and J dropped 0; count of bases not matched to a gene: 11. The germline V gene encodes CDR1 MNHNS and CDR2 SASEGT. CDR3 length: 17 residues. Written as DNA, the CDR3 is TGTGCCAGCAGTGCCCACGGGACAGCCAATACTAACTATGGCTACACCTTC. Amino acids: CASSAHGTANTNYGYTF.

V and J are TRBV9 and TRBJ1-3; perhaps TRBD1 as D (5 bases). The ends were cut back, 3 bases at V and 0 bases at J, with 16 bases in the middle. This CDR3 has 17 amino acids. Per the germline V gene, CDR1 is SGDLS and CDR2 is YYNGEE. CDR3 loop: CASSEGLGISSGNTIYF. The CDR3, as DNA: TGTGCCAGCAGCGAGGGACTAGGCATCAGCTCTGGAAACACCATATATTTT.

The DNA for the CDR3 is TGTGCCAGTACCCCAGGCGGGGCCAATCCCTACAATGAGCAGTTCTTC. Its translation: CASTPGGANPYNEQFF. The chain carries TRBV19 and TRBJ2-1; tentative D call: TRBD2 (6 bases). V was pared by 7 bases and J by 2 bases, with 18 bases between. The CDR3 runs 16 residues. The germline V gene has CDR1 LNHDA and CDR2 SQIVND (reference sequence).

This chain joins TRBV6-2 or TRBV6-3 and TRBJ2-5, with 9 nucleotides matching TRBD2. The CDR3 runs to 15 residues. J was trimmed by 2 bases and V by 6 bases; bases with no gene match: 7. Germline CDR1 and CDR2: MNHEY and SVGEGT. In nucleotides, the CDR3 is TGTGCCAGCAGCACATTAGCGGGAGTACAAGAGACCCAGTACTTC. It yields the protein CASSTLAGVQETQYF.

The chain employs TRBV15 and TRBJ2-5, with D uncertain. V was trimmed by 0 bases and J by 1 base, leaving 6 bases between them. Per germline, CDR1 LNHNV and CDR2 YYDKDF (reference sequence). The CDR3 has 14 residues. The CDR3 here is CATSRDVFQETQYF. The CDR3 region has the DNA TGTGCCACCAGCAGAGATGTATTCCAAGAGACCCAGTACTTC.

This clone is a singleton in its sample. This sequence joins TRBV12-5 and TRBJ1-3; tentative D call: TRBD1 (6 bases). Trimming left V 7 bases short and J 0 bases short, with 13 bases between. Germline CDR1 reads LGHNT; CDR2 reads FRNRAP. The CDR3 loop spans 15 amino acids. The chain's CDR3 is CASARQALSGNTIYF. The CDR3 bases are TGTGCTAGTGCCCGACAGGCTCTCTCTGGAAACACCATATATTTT.

The chain combines TRBV6-5 with TRBJ2-2; 7 positions agree with TRBD2. Germline values: CDR1 MNHEY, CDR2 SVGAGI. The CDR3 consists of 16 residues. After removal of 1 base from V and 3 bases from J, the junction contained 5 bases not matched to a gene. In DNA form, the CDR3 reads TGTGCCAGCAGTTACTGGGGGGGAGCGGACACCGGGGAGCTGTTTTTT. Translating it yields CASSYWGGADTGELFF.

V is TRBV29-1 and J is TRBJ1-1; maybe TRBD1 (5 bases). V lost 3 bases to trimming and J lost 6 bases, with 14 bases between them. The germline gives CDR1 SQVTM, CDR2 ANQGSEA. CDR3 length: 13 residues. CDR3 amino acids: CSVEVQGGSEAFF. The CDR3 DNA follows: TGCAGCGTTGAGGTTCAGGGTGGATCTGAAGCTTTCTTT. Based on the CDR3 plus reference TRBV29-1 and TRBJ1-1, the full variable domain is SAVISQKPSRDICQRGTSLTIQCQVDSQVTMMFWYRQQPGQSLTLIATANQGSEATYESGFVIDKFPISRPNLTFSTLTVSNMSPEDSSIYLCSVEVQGGSEAFFGQGTRLTVV.

This chain connects TRBV7-2 to TRBJ1-1; D not certain. Trimming took off 2 bases at V and 5 bases at J, with 12 bases between the two ends. CDR1 SGHTA and CDR2 FQGNSA come from the germline V gene. The CDR3 extends over 14 amino acids. The chain's CDR3 is CASSLLGPPTEAFF. As DNA, the CDR3 is TGTGCCAGCAGCTTACTGGGCCCCCCGACTGAAGCTTTCTTT.

The V call is TRBV30, the J call TRBJ2-4, with D possibly TRBD1 on 5 matching bases. Between the trimmed V and J ends, which lost 3 bases and 0 bases, there was a span of 6 bases. Germline CDR1 GTSNPN, CDR2 SVGIG (reference sequence). The CDR3 covers 13 residues. In nucleotides, the CDR3 is TGTGCCTGGAGGACAGTAGCCAAAAACATTCAGTACTTC. Encoded protein: CAWRTVAKNIQYF. Based on the CDR3 plus reference TRBV30 and TRBJ2-4, the full variable domain is SQTIHQWPATLVQPVGSPLSLECTVEGTSNPNLYWYRQAAGRGLQLLFYSVGIGQISSEVPQNLSASRPQDRQFILSSKKLLLSDSGFYLCAWRTVAKNIQYFGAGTRLSVL.

J is TRBJ1-4 and V is TRBV27; D is unresolved. Trimming shortened V by 3 bases and J by 3 bases, and 8 bases separated the two germline ends. Germline lookup yields CDR1 MNHEY and CDR2 SMNVEV (reference sequence). The CDR3 totals 14 residues. The CDR3 loop is CASSFSSANEKLFF. CDR3 DNA sequence: TGTGCCAGCAGTTTTTCCTCGGCTAATGAAAAACTGTTTTTT.

The chain carries TRBV10-3 and TRBJ1-5; a possible D gene is TRBD1 (5 bases). Germline V CDR1 and CDR2: ENHRY, SYGVKD. Trimming shortened V by 2 bases and J by 2 bases, and 13 bases separated the two germline ends. This CDR3 is built from 16 residues. This CDR3 reads CAISENGPGGNQPQHF. The CDR3 bases are TGTGCCATCAGTGAGAATGGGCCGGGGGGCAATCAGCCCCAGCATTTT.

J is TRBJ2-2 and V is TRBV30, with 9 bases identical to TRBD2. CDR3 size: 18 residues. The J segment lost 7 bases and the V segment lost 0 bases, leaving 15 bases of the junction unmatched. CDR1 GTSNPN and CDR2 SVGIG come from the germline V gene (reference sequence). The CDR3 nucleotides are TGTGCCTGGAGTGTATGGGGAAGCGGCGGGAGGGCCGTCGGGGAGCTGTTTTTT. Translating it yields CAWSVWGSGGRAVGELFF.

The rearrangement joins TRBV5-1 to TRBJ2-7; 9 positions match TRBD1. The germline CDR1 and CDR2 sequences are SGHRS and YFSETQ. J gave up 4 bases and V 4 bases, and 12 bases lay outside the gene matches. The CDR3 covers 16 residues. The DNA of the CDR3 is TGCGCCAGCAGCCGGGGACAGGGTGAAAATGGGTACGAGCAGTACTTC. It yields the protein CASSRGQGENGYEQYF.

The chain joins TRBV5-1 to TRBJ2-5; possible D gene TRBD1, 6 bases. The V end was cut by 7 bases, the J end by 0 bases, with 13 bases between. This CDR3 has 14 amino acids. Germline V gives CDR1 SGHRS, CDR2 YFSETQ. CDR3 nucleotide sequence: TGCGCCAGCCAAGCTAACAGGGACCAAGAGACCCAGTACTTC. Residues: CASQANRDQETQYF. The full variable domain, completed using reference TRBV5-1 and TRBJ2-5, is KAGVTQTPRYLIKTRGQQVTLSCSPISGHRSVSWYQQTPGQGLQFLFEYFSETQRNKGNFPGRFSGRQFSNSRSEMNVSTLELGDSALYLCASQANRDQETQYFGPGTRLLVL.

Concerning this clone itself: Different DNA sequences within this sample yield the same CDR3. This rearrangement joins TRBV28 to TRBJ1-2; no clear D. The CDR3 totals 11 residues. Germline CDR1 MDHEN, CDR2 SYDVKM. V was clipped by 5 bases and J by 3 bases, with 4 bases between them. Written as DNA, the CDR3 is TGTGCCAGCAGTCGGGACTATGGCTACACCTTC. Protein sequence: CASSRDYGYTF.

This clone was found once. The CDR3 bases are TGTGCCAGCAGCTTTACCCAGGGGGAGACCCAGTACTTC. Protein product: CASSFTQGETQYF. V usage is TRBV5-8 and J usage is TRBJ2-5, with a possible D match to TRBD1 (6 bases). The length of the CDR3 is 13 residues. Trimming stripped 2 bases from V and 5 bases from J, with 10 bases between. The germline gives CDR1 SGHTS, CDR2 YDEGEE.

The chain uses TRBV7-3 and TRBJ2-3, with D uncertain. There are 15 residues in the CDR3. In germline, CDR1 is SGHTA, CDR2 FQGTGA. V lost 1 base to trimming and J lost 2 bases, with 10 bases between them. The CDR3 DNA reads as TGTGCCAGCAGCTTAAGTCCGGTTATCACAGATACGCAGTATTTT. This sequence encodes CASSLSPVITDTQYF.

V gene TRBV15 combines with J gene TRBJ2-3, with 7 bases that match TRBD1. V lost 0 bases and J lost 0; bases outside the gene matches: 3. Germline values: CDR1 LNHNV, CDR2 YYDKDF (reference sequence). This CDR3 has 16 residues. CDR3 amino acids: CATSRDLGQSTDTQYF. For the CDR3, the DNA is TGTGCCACCAGCAGAGATTTGGGACAGAGCACAGATACGCAGTATTTT. The full variable domain, in which reference TRBV15 and TRBJ2-3 provide the parts outside the CDR3, is DAMVIQNPRYQVTQFGKPVTLSCSQTLNHNVMYWYQQKSSQAPKLLFHYYDKDFNNEADTPDNFQSRRPNTSFCFLDIRSPGLGDTAMYLCATSRDLGQSTDTQYFGPGTRLTVL.